The rows below give T cell receptor beta chains drawn from one sample of a study of early T cells in non-severe SARS-CoV-2 infection. Via MiXCR, TCRdb re-called the 5' RACE reads, giving one row per CDR3 protein. The sample records over 30,000 distinct CDR3 sequences, over 6% being singletons. The material sequenced was whole blood, taken at baseline. All receptors derive from an adult who was a healthcare worker with PCR-confirmed SARS-CoV-2 infection or an uninfected control (not recorded which). Each CDR3 is given with its conserved first and last residue. A D gene is named only where the DNA matches it firmly. Rows may omit the clone size; those that give it use once, few, many or a size class.

d_call	v_call	clone_size	j_call	cdr3_nt	cdr3_aa
NA	TRBV7-2	NA	TRBJ1-1	TGTGCCAGCAGCTTAGATATTAGGGCACAGCAGAGAAATGAAGCTTTCTTT	CASSLDIRAQQRNEAFF
NA	TRBV19	few	TRBJ2-7	TGTGCCAGTAGTCCAGGCCCCTACGAGCAGTACTTC	CASSPGPYEQYF
NA	TRBV12-3/TRBV12-4	many	TRBJ1-1	TGTGCCAGCAGTCCGACAGGAGTTAACACTGAAGCTTTCTTT	CASSPTGVNTEAFF
NA	TRBV2	many	TRBJ1-5	TGTGCCAGCTCGACACTGGGGATAGACAGGAGCAATCAGCCCCAGCATTTT	CASSTLGIDRSNQPQHF
NA	TRBV20-1	many	TRBJ1-4	TGCAGTGCTAGAGACAGGGGACCCGAAAAACTGTTTTTT	CSARDRGPEKLFF
TRBD1	TRBV10-3	few	TRBJ1-1	TGTGCCATCAGTGTAGACAGGGACACTGAAGCTTTCTTT	CAISVDRDTEAFF
NA	TRBV9	many	TRBJ2-3	TGTGCCAGCAGCGCCGTAGCGCACAGCACAGATACGCAGTATTTT	CASSAVAHSTDTQYF
TRBD1	TRBV5-5	few	TRBJ2-7	TGTGCCAGCAGCTTTACCGGGACAGGGGGCTACGAGCAGTACTTC	CASSFTGTGGYEQYF
NA	TRBV20-1	many	TRBJ2-1	TGCAGTGCTAGAGATCGAGGGAGCGGCTACTCCTACAATGAGCAGTTCTTC	CSARDRGSGYSYNEQFF
NA	TRBV7-9	many	TRBJ1-1	TGTGCCAGCAGCTTAATCGGGGGCAGACGGATGAACACTGAAGCTTTCTTT	CASSLIGGRRMNTEAFF
NA	TRBV29-1	many	TRBJ2-5	TGCAGCGTTGAAGTTGGGGGAAGGAAGACCCAGTACTTC	CSVEVGGRKTQYF
TRBD1	TRBV20-1	few	TRBJ1-1	TGCAGTGCCCCAGCAGGGGGCACTGAAGCTTTCTTT	CSAPAGGTEAFF
NA	TRBV20-1	many	TRBJ2-5	TGCAGTGCTAGAGATTTTGTAAAAGAGACCCAGTACTTC	CSARDFVKETQYF
NA	TRBV11-2	many	TRBJ2-1	TGTGCCAGCAGCTTATCCGGGACTCAGGCATACAATGAGCAGTTCTTC	CASSLSGTQAYNEQFF
NA	TRBV4-3	few	TRBJ1-1	TGCGCCAGCAGCCGTGAAGGGGCGAACACTGAAGCTTTCTTT	CASSREGANTEAFF
NA	TRBV29-1	NA	TRBJ2-5	TGCAGCGGGACGGTCCAAGAGACCCAGTACTTC	CSGTVQETQYF
NA	TRBV18	many	TRBJ1-2	TGTGCCAGCTCACCTTCAGCTACGGGCTACACCTTC	CASSPSATGYTF
NA	TRBV28	many	TRBJ2-6	TGTGCCAGCAGCCAGGGAAGCTCTGGGGCCAACGTCCTGACTTTC	CASSQGSSGANVLTF
TRBD1	TRBV7-3	NA	TRBJ2-2	TGTGCCAGCAGCACTAGAACAGGGGTGACCACCGGGGAGCTGTTTTTT	CASSTRTGVTTGELFF
NA	TRBV19	NA	TRBJ2-2	TGTGCCAGTAAGGAGAACACCGGGGAGCTGTTTTTT	CASKENTGELFF
NA	TRBV5-5	NA	TRBJ2-5	TGTGCCAGCAGCTTCGGACTGACCCAAGAGACCCAGTACTTC	CASSFGLTQETQYF
NA	TRBV6-5	few	TRBJ2-6	TGTGCCAGCAGACTACAGGGCTCTGGGGCCAACGTCCTGACTTTC	CASRLQGSGANVLTF
NA	TRBV24-1	NA	TRBJ2-7	TGTGCCACCAGTGATTCGGGCTCCGGCTACGAGCAGTACTTC	CATSDSGSGYEQYF
NA	TRBV19	few	TRBJ2-2	TGTGCCAGTAGCCCGGGGACGAACACCGGGGAGCTGTTTTTT	CASSPGTNTGELFF